Listed below are T cell receptor beta chains from one sample, sequenced in a study of shared clonotypes between healthy human individuals. The method was immunoSEQ multiplex PCR; TCRdb's version includes in-frame clones alone and lacks a portion of them. The sample shows about a million clones, roughly 77% of them seen only once. Material for sequencing was memory CD4+ T cells from PBMCs. Receptor source: a man between 18 and 35 years old in good health. Some clones in this sample may be carry-over from other donors' samples. CDR3s include the opening cysteine and the closing phenylalanine or tryptophan. The D gene is left open where the match is weak. A row's size may be missing; if present it is once, few, many or a size class.

j_call clone_size d_call cdr3_length v_call cdr3_aa cdr3_nt
TRBJ1-1 . TRBD1 15 TRBV5-1 CASSAQNRGLTEAFF TGCGCCAGCAGCGCACAGAACAGGGGGCTAACTGAAGCTTTCTTT
TRBJ2-7 . TRBD2 15 TRBV7-2 CASSSRLAGVDEQYF TGTGCCAGCAGCTCCCGACTAGCGGGAGTGGACGAGCAGTACTTC
TRBJ1-5 . . 15 TRBV28 CASRRGGNSNQPQHF TGTGCCAGCAGAAGGGGTGGGAATAGCAATCAGCCCCAGCATTTT
TRBJ2-3 once . 17 TRBV11-2 CASSLEQGQRGTDTQYF TGTGCCAGCAGCTTGGAGCAAGGTCAGCGGGGCACAGATACGCAGTATTTT
TRBJ2-7 . TRBD2 18 TRBV9 CASSVAGGLAGVPSEQYF TGTGCCAGCAGCGTAGCGGGGGGGCTAGCGGGAGTTCCAAGCGAGCAGTACTTC
TRBJ2-6 . . 15 TRBV7-9 CASSTPATGANVLTF TGTGCCAGCAGCACGCCAGCTACTGGGGCCAACGTCCTGACTTTC
TRBJ2-4 . TRBD1 14 TRBV5-1 CASSLLGGLNIQYF TGCGCCAGCAGCTTGTTAGGGGGCTTAAACATTCAGTACTTC
TRBJ2-2 many . 15 TRBV7-3 CASSLKPGTTGELFF TGTGCCAGCAGCTTAAAGCCCGGGACAACCGGGGAGCTGTTTTTT
TRBJ1-1 . . 16 TRBV18 CASSLHVPVSSTEAFF TGTGCCAGCTCACTACATGTACCGGTCTCGAGCACTGAAGCTTTCTTT
TRBJ2-4 . . 15 TRBV6-5 CASSPGILAKNIQYF TGTGCCAGCAGCCCAGGGATTTTGGCCAAAAACATTCAGTACTTC
TRBJ2-1 . . 13 TRBV28 CASRRGHAKEQFF TGTGCCAGCAGACGGGGACACGCGAAGGAGCAGTTCTTC
TRBJ2-5 many . 13 TRBV7-9 CASRLAEGETQYF TGTGCCAGCAGGTTGGCGGAAGGAGAGACCCAGTACTTC
TRBJ1-2 . . 14 TRBV4-3 CASSQEHHTDGYTF TGCGCCAGCAGCCAAGAGCACCACACCGATGGCTACACCTTC